This passage covers 11 T cell receptor beta chains from one sample sequenced in a study of blood T cells in healthy people across ages. Sample-barcoded 5' priming and a J-beta primer mix drove a second PCR of roughly 6 to 12 cycles. MiXCR, run by TCRdb on the 5' RACE reads, gives a single entry per CDR3 protein. The data contain approximately 2,000,000 distinct CDR3 sequences, 35% to 50% of them singletons. Sequenced material: blood. The source of these receptors is a human donor in good health.

The chain recombines TRBV7-8 with TRBJ2-3; the D is unclear. From germline, CDR1 is SGHVS and CDR2 FQNEAQ. The CDR3 runs 15 residues. The V end lost 4 bases, the J end lost 0 bases, and 11 bases lay between the germline ends. The CDR3 sequence: CASSSIWSSTDTQYF. As DNA, the CDR3 is TGTGCCAGCAGCTCCATCTGGTCTAGCACAGATACGCAGTATTTT.

This clonotype was recorded at least ten times. This sequence joins TRBV7-2 and TRBJ2-3; D gene ambiguous. The germline V gene has CDR1 SGHTA and CDR2 FQGNSA. The CDR3 extends over 12 amino acids. Between the trimmed V and J ends, which lost 0 bases and 4 bases, there was a span of 2 bases. DNA for the CDR3: TGTGCCAGCAGCTTAGCTTCAGATACGCAGTATTTT. Translating it yields CASSLASDTQYF.

V and J are TRBV28 and TRBJ1-2; 10 bases are a match to TRBD1. The CDR3 has 17 residues. The germline V gene encodes CDR1 MDHEN and CDR2 SYDVKM. With 7 bases clipped from V and 0 bases from J, the junction kept 11 bases outside the gene matches. The CDR3 is CASITGTGAIPNYGYTF. The CDR3 coding sequence is TGTGCCAGCATAACCGGGACAGGGGCGATTCCTAACTATGGCTACACCTTC.

This clonotype showed up just a few times. The J gene is TRBJ2-5, the V gene TRBV20-1; 7 bases match TRBD2. The CDR3 contains 15 residues. V was clipped by 0 bases and J by 3 bases; unmatched bases: 7. The germline CDR1 and CDR2 sequences are DFQATT and SNEGSKA (reference sequence). Here the CDR3 DNA reads TGCAGTGCTAGAGACCGCCCTGGGGGGGAAGAGACCCAGTACTTC. Translated, it gives CSARDRPGGEETQYF.

This clonotype was counted a few times. V is TRBV27 and J is TRBJ1-2; D unresolved. Trimming took off 3 bases at V and 5 bases at J, with 13 bases between the two ends. This CDR3 is 14 amino acids long. CDR1 is MNHEY, CDR2 SMNVEV, per germline (reference sequence). The CDR3 sequence is CASSFFLREYGYTF. CDR3 coding DNA: TGTGCCAGCAGTTTCTTCCTCCGAGAATATGGCTACACCTTC.

The V and J genes are TRBV29-1 and TRBJ2-3; D gene ambiguous. V was shortened by 6 bases and J by 7 bases, with 8 bases between the two germline ends. The CDR3 length is 10 residues. Germline V CDR1 and CDR2: SQVTM, ANQGSEA. CDR3 nucleotide sequence: TGCAGCGTGGCTGAACATACGCAGTATTTT. Protein sequence: CSVAEHTQYF.

This clonotype showed up just a few times. The chain carries TRBV6-2 or TRBV6-3 and TRBJ1-2; D is unresolved. The length of the CDR3 is 15 residues. CDR1 is MNHEY, CDR2 SVGEGT, per germline. V lost 2 bases and J 2 bases, leaving 12 bases between the germline ends. The CDR3: CASSYRPVFNYGYTF. In DNA, the CDR3 is TGTGCCAGCAGTTACCGACCCGTATTCAACTATGGCTACACCTTC.

This clonotype was observed a handful of times. The V call is TRBV7-3, the J call TRBJ1-5; D gene unclear. Looked up from germline, CDR1 is SGHTA and CDR2 is FQGTGA. V was pared by 6 bases and J by 3 bases, with 9 bases between. CDR3 length equals 13 residues. CDR3 residues: CASSRANNQPQHF. The DNA for the CDR3 is TGTGCCAGCAGTCGAGCCAACAATCAGCCCCAGCATTTT.

Many counts were recorded for this clonotype. The chain is built from TRBV7-2 and TRBJ2-7; a weak D match, TRBD2 (7 bases). The germline CDR1 and CDR2 sequences are SGHTA and FQGNSA. Trimming left V 1 base short and J 5 bases short, with 15 bases between. This CDR3 is built from 15 residues. Here the CDR3 DNA reads TGTGCCAGCAGCTTAGTCGGGGGGCTAGGAGACGAGCAGTACTTC. Encoded protein: CASSLVGGLGDEQYF.

This clonotype came up a few times. CDR3 nucleotide sequence: TGTGCCAGCAGCTTGCTAATCATGGAGACCCAGTACTTC. Amino acids: CASSLLIMETQYF. The chain recombines TRBV5-5 with TRBJ2-5; D is unresolved. The germline V and J ends were trimmed by 1 base and 5 bases, with 9 bases remaining between them. CDR1 is SGHKS, CDR2 YYEKEE, per germline (reference sequence). This CDR3 is 13 amino acids long.

The chain is built from TRBV4-1 and TRBJ2-4; 10 nucleotides agree with TRBD1. V trimming: 3 bases; J trimming: 13 bases; junction bases outside the gene matches: 12. The CDR3 runs 15 residues. Germline V CDR1 and CDR2: MGHRA, YSYEKL. The CDR3 nucleotides read TGCGCCAGCAGCCATCCTAGGGACAGGGGATCCGGGCAGTACTTC. Protein: CASSHPRDRGSGQYF.